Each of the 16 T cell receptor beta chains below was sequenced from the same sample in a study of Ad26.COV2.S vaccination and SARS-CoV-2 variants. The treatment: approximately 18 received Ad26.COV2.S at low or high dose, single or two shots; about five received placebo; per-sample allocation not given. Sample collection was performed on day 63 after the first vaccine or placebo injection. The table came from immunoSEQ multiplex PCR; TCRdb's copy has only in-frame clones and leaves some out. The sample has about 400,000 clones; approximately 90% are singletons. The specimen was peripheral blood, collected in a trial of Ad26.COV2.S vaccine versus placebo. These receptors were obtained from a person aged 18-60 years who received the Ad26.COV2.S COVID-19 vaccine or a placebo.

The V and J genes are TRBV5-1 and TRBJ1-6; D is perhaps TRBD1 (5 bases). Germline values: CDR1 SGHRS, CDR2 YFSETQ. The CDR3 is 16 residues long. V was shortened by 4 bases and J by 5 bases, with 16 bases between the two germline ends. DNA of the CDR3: TGCGCCAGCAGCCGGACATTGGCAGGGAATAATTCACCCCTCCACTTT. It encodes CASSRTLAGNNSPLHF.

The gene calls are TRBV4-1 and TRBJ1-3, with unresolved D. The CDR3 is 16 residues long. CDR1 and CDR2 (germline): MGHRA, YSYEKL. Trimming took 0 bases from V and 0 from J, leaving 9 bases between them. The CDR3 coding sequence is TGCGCCAGCAGCCAAGACCCGGGGAGCTCTGGAAACACCATATATTTT. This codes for CASSQDPGSSGNTIYF.

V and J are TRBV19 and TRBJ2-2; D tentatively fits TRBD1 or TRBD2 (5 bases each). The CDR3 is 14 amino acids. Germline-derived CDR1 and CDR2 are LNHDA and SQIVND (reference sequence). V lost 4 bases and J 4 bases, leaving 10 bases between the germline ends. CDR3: CASSRSGGTGELFF. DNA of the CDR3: TGTGCCAGTAGTAGATCTGGGGGCACCGGGGAGCTGTTTTTT.

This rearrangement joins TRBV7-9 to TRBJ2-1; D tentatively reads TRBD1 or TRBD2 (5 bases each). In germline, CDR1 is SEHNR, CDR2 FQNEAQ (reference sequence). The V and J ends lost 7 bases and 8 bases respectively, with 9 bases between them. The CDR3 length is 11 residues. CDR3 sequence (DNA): TGTGCCAGCATGGGGGTCGATGAGCAGTTCTTC. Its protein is CASMGVDEQFF. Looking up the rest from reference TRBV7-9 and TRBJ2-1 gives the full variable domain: DTGVSQNPRHKITKRGQNVTFRCDPISEHNRLYWYRQTLGQGPEFLTYFQNEAQLEKSRLLSDRFSAERPKGSFSTLEIQRTEQGDSAMYLCASMGVDEQFFGPGTRLTVL.

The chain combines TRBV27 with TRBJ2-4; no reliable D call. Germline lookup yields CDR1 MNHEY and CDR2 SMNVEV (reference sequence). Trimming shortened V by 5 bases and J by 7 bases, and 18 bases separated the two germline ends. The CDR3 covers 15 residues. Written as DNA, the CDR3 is TGTGCCAGCAGTCCTCATACCGTGTCTCCTAACATTCAGTACTTC. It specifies CASSPHTVSPNIQYF.

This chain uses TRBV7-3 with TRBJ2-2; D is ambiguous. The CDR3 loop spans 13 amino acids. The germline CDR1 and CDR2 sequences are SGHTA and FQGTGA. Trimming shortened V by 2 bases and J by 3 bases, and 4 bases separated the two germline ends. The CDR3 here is CASSLSHTGELFF. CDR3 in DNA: TGTGCCAGCAGCTTATCACACACCGGGGAGCTGTTTTTT.

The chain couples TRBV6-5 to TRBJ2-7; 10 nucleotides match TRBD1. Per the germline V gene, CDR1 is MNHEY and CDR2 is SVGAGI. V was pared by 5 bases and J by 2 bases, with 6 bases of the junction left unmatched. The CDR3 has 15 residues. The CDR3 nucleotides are TGTGCCAGCAGTACCGGGACAGGGGTCCCCTACGAGCAGTACTTC. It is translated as CASSTGTGVPYEQYF.

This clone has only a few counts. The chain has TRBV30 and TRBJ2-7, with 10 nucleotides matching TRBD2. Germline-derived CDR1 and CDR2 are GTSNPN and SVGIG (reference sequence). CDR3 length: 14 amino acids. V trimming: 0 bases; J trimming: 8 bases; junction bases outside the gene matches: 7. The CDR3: CAWSVRGTSEKQYF. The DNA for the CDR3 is TGTGCCTGGAGTGTACGTGGGACTAGCGAAAAGCAGTACTTC.

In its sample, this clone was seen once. The CDR3 spells CASSTPAGRELFF. In DNA form, the CDR3 reads TGTGCCAGCAGCACCCCAGCCGGCCGGGAGCTGTTTTTT. The chain joins TRBV28 to TRBJ2-2; the D is unclear. Looked up from germline, CDR1 is MDHEN and CDR2 is SYDVKM. The V end lost 6 bases, the J end lost 9 bases, and 14 bases lay between the germline ends. CDR3 size: 13 residues. The full variable domain, rest sourced from reference TRBV28 and TRBJ2-2, is DVKVTQSSRYLVKRTGEKVFLECVQDMDHENMFWYRQDPGLGLRLIYFSYDVKMKEKGDIPEGYSVSREKKERFSLILESASTNQTSMYLCASSTPAGRELFFGEGSRLTVL.

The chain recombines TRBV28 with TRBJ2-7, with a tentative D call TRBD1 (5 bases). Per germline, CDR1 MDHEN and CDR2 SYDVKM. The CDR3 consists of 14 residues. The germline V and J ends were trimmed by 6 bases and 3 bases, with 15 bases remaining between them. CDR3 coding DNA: TGTGCCAGCAGCCCCGGCGACAGTTTCTACGAGCAGTACTTC. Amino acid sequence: CASSPGDSFYEQYF.

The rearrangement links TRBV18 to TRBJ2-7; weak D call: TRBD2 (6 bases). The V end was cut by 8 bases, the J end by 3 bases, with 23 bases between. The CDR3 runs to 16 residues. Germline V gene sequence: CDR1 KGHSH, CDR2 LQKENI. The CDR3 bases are TGTGCCAGCACTAAGATGGGGGGACTGTTTTACTACGAGCAGTACTTC. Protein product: CASTKMGGLFYYEQYF.

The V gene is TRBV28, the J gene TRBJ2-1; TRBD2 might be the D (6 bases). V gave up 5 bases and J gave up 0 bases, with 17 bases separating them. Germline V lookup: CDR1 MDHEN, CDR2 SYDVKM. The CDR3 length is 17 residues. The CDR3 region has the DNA TGTGCCAGCAGTGGACCCCGGGACTGGGACTCCTACAATGAGCAGTTCTTC. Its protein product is CASSGPRDWDSYNEQFF.

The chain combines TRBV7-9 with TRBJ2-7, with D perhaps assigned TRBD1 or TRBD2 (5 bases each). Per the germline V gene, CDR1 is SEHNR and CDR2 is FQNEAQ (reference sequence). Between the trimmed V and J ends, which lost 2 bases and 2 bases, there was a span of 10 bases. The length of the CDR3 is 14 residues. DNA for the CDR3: TGTGCCAGCAGCTTATGGGGGACGGCCTACGAGCAGTACTTC. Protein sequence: CASSLWGTAYEQYF.

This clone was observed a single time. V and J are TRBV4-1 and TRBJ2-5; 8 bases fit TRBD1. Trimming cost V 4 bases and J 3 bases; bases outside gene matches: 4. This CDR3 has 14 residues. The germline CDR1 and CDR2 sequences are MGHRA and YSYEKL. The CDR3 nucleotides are TGCGCCAGCAGCCCTACGACAGGGGAAGAGACCCAGTACTTC. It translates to CASSPTTGEETQYF.

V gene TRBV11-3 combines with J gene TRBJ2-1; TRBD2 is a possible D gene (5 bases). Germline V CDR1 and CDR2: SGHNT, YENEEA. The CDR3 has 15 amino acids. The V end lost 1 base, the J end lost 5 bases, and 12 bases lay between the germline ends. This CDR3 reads CASSLGTSPHNEQFF. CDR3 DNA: TGTGCCAGCAGCTTAGGAACTAGTCCCCACAATGAGCAGTTCTTC. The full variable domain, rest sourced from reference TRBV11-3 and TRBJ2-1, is EAGVVQSPRYKIIEKKQPVAFWCNPISGHNTLYWYLQNLGQGPELLIRYENEEAVDDSQLPKDRFSAERLKGVDSTLKIQPAELGDSAVYLCASSLGTSPHNEQFFGPGTRLTVL.

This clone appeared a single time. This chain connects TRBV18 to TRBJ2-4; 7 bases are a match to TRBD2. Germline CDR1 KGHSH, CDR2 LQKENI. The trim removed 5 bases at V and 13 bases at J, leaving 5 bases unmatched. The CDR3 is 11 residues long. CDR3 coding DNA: TGTGCCAGCTCAAAGGGACTATCGCAGTACTTC. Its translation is CASSKGLSQYF.